One sample yielded the 21 T cell receptor beta chains listed below, sequenced in a study of monozygotic twins with inflammatory bowel disease. TCRdb re-called the 5' RACE reads; every CDR3 protein appears as one record, without DNA. The specimen's table records 300,000 to 450,000 distinct CDR3 sequences. The sequencing input was blood. The receptors derive from a human donor with ulcerative colitis or Crohn's disease, or a healthy co-twin of an affected twin (not recorded which).

This CDR3 is CSARAGTGGIFIQYF. The rearrangement links TRBV20-1 to TRBJ2-4; there is no DNA to check the TCRdb D call of TRBD1. The CDR3 runs 15 residues. Germline values: CDR1 DFQATT, CDR2 SNEGSKA (reference sequence).

The chain has TRBV7-7 and TRBJ2-5; the D call of TRBD1 rests on TCRdb alone, since no DNA is present to check it. CDR3 length equals 12 residues. Germline V lookup: CDR1 SSHAT, CDR2 FNYEAQ (reference sequence). CDR3 region: CASSLYGGTQYF.

J is TRBJ1-1 and V is TRBV7-2; TCRdb's D gene call, TRBD1, goes unchecked for lack of DNA. The CDR3 is 15 residues long. CDR1 and CDR2 from the germline V gene are SGHTA and FQGNSA. CDR3 sequence: CASSSWTGVNTEAFF.

V is TRBV12-3 or TRBV12-4 and J is TRBJ1-1. There are 15 residues in the CDR3. CDR3 amino acids: CASSLAFQLRAEAFF.

V usage is TRBV4-1 and J usage is TRBJ1-5; as DNA is missing, the TRBD1 call by TCRdb cannot be tested. This CDR3 is built from 16 residues. Germline assignment: CDR1 MGHRA and CDR2 YSYEKL. The CDR3 region is CASSPDGTGGSQPQHF.

This chain joins TRBV7-8 and TRBJ2-5; TCRdb picks TRBD2, but there is no DNA to check that call. CDR3 length: 15 residues. From germline, CDR1 is SGHVS and CDR2 FQNEAQ. This chain's CDR3 is CASSLGGSGRETQYF.

The chain links TRBV27 to TRBJ1-2; with no DNA, the TCRdb D assignment of TRBD1 cannot be verified. Germline-derived CDR1 and CDR2 are MNHEY and SMNVEV (reference sequence). The CDR3 loop spans 16 amino acids. The chain's CDR3 is CASSFIGAGEDYGYTF.

The chain employs TRBV4-2 and TRBJ2-7. The CDR3 is 13 residues long. Germline V gene data show CDR1 as LGHNA and CDR2 as YNFKEQ. Here the CDR3 reads CASSQDSTYEQYF.

The chain links TRBV5-4 to TRBJ2-2. Germline V lookup: CDR1 SGHNT, CDR2 YYREEE (reference sequence). The CDR3 has 17 amino acids. The CDR3 is CASSLAGGFANTGELFF.

J is TRBJ1-3 and V is TRBV5-6; TCRdb selects TRBD1, and the lack of DNA leaves this call unchecked. The CDR3 runs to 14 residues. From germline, CDR1 is SGHDT and CDR2 YYEEEE. This CDR3 reads CASRYEGSGNTIYF.

The chain combines TRBV9 with TRBJ2-3. Germline assignment: CDR1 SGDLS and CDR2 YYNGEE. The CDR3 runs to 14 residues. The CDR3 region is CASSVVLGLDTQYF. The whole variable domain, remainder taken from reference TRBV9 and TRBJ2-3, is DSGVTQTPKHLITATGQRVTLRCSPRSGDLSVYWYQQSLDQGLQFLIQYYNGEERAKGNILERFSAQQFPDLHSELNLSSLELGDSALYFCASSVVLGLDTQYFGPGTRLTVL.

This rearrangement joins TRBV4-1 to TRBJ2-5; there is no DNA to check the TCRdb D call of TRBD1. CDR3 length: 17 residues. Germline V gene sequence: CDR1 MGHRA, CDR2 YSYEKL. The CDR3 sequence: CASSQDVGGLYQETQYF.

The CDR3 reads CASSGIQGFGDTQYF. The V and J genes are TRBV6-1 and TRBJ2-3; absent DNA, TCRdb's TRBD1 call cannot be checked. CDR3 size: 15 residues. Per germline, CDR1 MNHNS and CDR2 SASEGT.

V gene TRBV5-1 combines with J gene TRBJ2-7; TCRdb picks TRBD2, but there is no DNA to check that call. This CDR3 contains 15 residues. The V gene's germline CDR1 is SGHRS and CDR2 YFSETQ. The CDR3 spells CASSLRTSGGYEQYF.

The rearrangement uses TRBV3-1 and TRBJ1-2; TCRdb names TRBD1, which stays unverified in the absence of DNA. This CDR3 spans 15 amino acids. Germline assignment: CDR1 LGHDT and CDR2 YNNKEL (reference sequence). The CDR3 sequence is CASSQDEGAGYGYTF.

The chain joins TRBV20-1 to TRBJ2-7; TCRdb's D call, TRBD2, is unchecked because there is no DNA. CDR3 length equals 14 residues. Germline lookup yields CDR1 DFQATT and CDR2 SNEGSKA (reference sequence). The CDR3: CSASVGLVGFEQYF.

V is TRBV6-1 and J is TRBJ1-5; TCRdb's assignment of TRBD1 cannot be checked, as there is no DNA. Germline V gives CDR1 MNHNS, CDR2 SASEGT. This CDR3 spans 15 amino acids. The CDR3 reads CASRSGTGPNQPQHF.

CDR3 sequence: CASSPIASLTDTQYF. The rearrangement uses TRBV7-9 and TRBJ2-3. Per germline, CDR1 SEHNR and CDR2 FQNEAQ (reference sequence). The CDR3 runs 15 residues.

V is TRBV10-3 and J is TRBJ2-7; TCRdb's D call of TRBD1 is untestable without DNA. Germline CDR1 and CDR2: ENHRY and SYGVKD. CDR3 length: 14 residues. This CDR3 is CAIRKDRDSYEQYF.

The chain employs TRBV5-1 and TRBJ1-4; TCRdb's D gene call, TRBD1, goes unchecked for lack of DNA. CDR1 and CDR2 from the germline V gene are SGHRS and YFSETQ. The CDR3 length is 17 residues. The CDR3 region is CASSLRGQGRTNEKLFF. The full variable domain, in which reference TRBV5-1 and TRBJ1-4 provide the parts outside the CDR3, is KAGVTQTPRYLIKTRGQQVTLSCSPISGHRSVSWYQQTPGQGLQFLFEYFSETQRNKGNFPGRFSGRQFSNSRSEMNVSTLELGDSALYLCASSLRGQGRTNEKLFFGSGTQLSVL.

V and J are TRBV10-3 and TRBJ2-3; TCRdb indicates TRBD2, and absent DNA this call remains unverified. The CDR3 is 14 residues long. Per germline, CDR1 ENHRY and CDR2 SYGVKD. The CDR3 here is CAIRESTRANAQYF.